These T cell receptor beta chains were read from a single sample in a study of OX40 agonist ivuxolimab in advanced cancers. TCRdb keeps only in-frame clones here, not all; method: immunoSEQ multiplex PCR. The table lists about 48,000 clones, roughly 77% of them singletons. Sequences were derived from CD4+ or CD8+ T cells sorted from blood, sampled in a trial of the OX40 agonist ivuxolimab. The receptors were sampled from an adult with an advanced solid tumor such as melanoma, head and neck, liver or kidney cancer. Both conserved end residues are part of each CDR3. A D gene is named only where the DNA matches it firmly. Some rows mark clone size as missing; the rest say once, few, many or name a class of expanded clone.

clone_size	d_call	j_call	v_call	cdr3_nt	cdr3_aa
NA	NA	TRBJ2-7	TRBV5-4	TGTGCCAGCAGCACAGGGTCCTACGAGCAGTACTTC	CASSTGSYEQYF
NA	NA	TRBJ1-4	TRBV14	TGTGCCAGCAGCCGGCTCCGGGGGGAAAAACTGTTTTTT	CASSRLRGEKLFF
once	TRBD2	TRBJ2-1	TRBV5-6	TGTGCCAGCAGTAGACTAGCGGGAGGTCTCAATGAGCAGTTCTTC	CASSRLAGGLNEQFF
NA	NA	TRBJ2-7	TRBV6-1	TGTGCCAGCAGTGAAAGATGGTCGAACGAGCAGTACTTC	CASSERWSNEQYF
NA	TRBD1	TRBJ2-5	TRBV5-1	TGCGCCAGCAGCTTCAACACAGGGGGTGGAGAGACCCAGTACTTC	CASSFNTGGGETQYF
NA	NA	TRBJ2-7	TRBV13	TGTGCCAGCAGCTTAGGAGGGGACTCCTACGAGCAGTACTTC	CASSLGGDSYEQYF
few	NA	TRBJ2-5	TRBV7-6	TGTGCCAGCAGCTCAGGCCGGGGGGAGACCCAGTACTTC	CASSSGRGETQYF
NA	TRBD2	TRBJ2-7	TRBV7-9	TGTGCCAGCAGCTTAGTGGGACTAGCGGACGAGCAGTACTTC	CASSLVGLADEQYF
NA	NA	TRBJ1-4	TRBV9	TGTGCCAGCAGCGTAGGCAGGGCAACTAATGAAAAACTGTTTTTT	CASSVGRATNEKLFF
NA	TRBD1	TRBJ2-1	TRBV11-3	TGTGCCAGCAGCCTCACCGGGACAGTAAATGAGCAGTTCTTC	CASSLTGTVNEQFF
NA	NA	TRBJ2-1	TRBV19	TGTGCCAGTAGTACCCTCCTGGAGACGTGGGACAATGAGCAGTTCTTC	CASSTLLETWDNEQFF
NA	NA	TRBJ2-5	TRBV5-4	TGTGCCAGCAGCTCCCAAGAGACCCAGTACTTC	CASSSQETQYF
NA	NA	TRBJ1-2	TRBV19	TGTGCCAGTAGTATAGAGGCAGGAGGGAATTATTATGGCTACACCTTC	CASSIEAGGNYYGYTF
NA	NA	TRBJ1-1	TRBV7-9	TGTGCCAGCAGCTTGGAAAGGAATGAAGCTTTCTTT	CASSLERNEAFF
NA	TRBD2	TRBJ2-1	TRBV28	TGTGCCAGCAGTACCCAGGGACTAGCGGCCTTATACAATGAGCAGTTCTTC	CASSTQGLAALYNEQFF
NA	NA	TRBJ2-5	TRBV6-1	TGTGCCAGCAGTGATGTTTCAGGGTCCCATCAGTACTTC	CASSDVSGSHQYF
NA	NA	TRBJ2-1	TRBV21-1	TGTGCCAGCAGCAGACCGACTAGCGGGAGGAAATACAATGAGCAGTTCTTC	CASSRPTSGRKYNEQFF
NA	TRBD2	TRBJ2-3	TRBV7-9	TGTGCCAGCAGTATAAGAGGGGCGGGAGCCGTCGGGGATACGCAGTATTTT	CASSIRGAGAVGDTQYF
NA	NA	TRBJ2-1	TRBV9	TGTGCCAGCAGCGTCCAGGGAAATGAGCAGTTCTTC	CASSVQGNEQFF
NA	TRBD1	TRBJ1-1	TRBV6-5	TGTGCCAGCAGTGGGGGGACAGGGGACTTCACTGAAGCTTTCTTT	CASSGGTGDFTEAFF
NA	NA	TRBJ2-1	TRBV9	TGTGCCAGCAGCGGACAGCCAGCTGTTGAGCAGTTCTTC	CASSGQPAVEQFF
once	NA	TRBJ2-6	TRBV11-2	TGTGCCAGCAGCTTATTCGGCTCTGGGGCCAACGTCCTGACTTTC	CASSLFGSGANVLTF
NA	TRBD1	TRBJ2-5	TRBV6-5	TGTGCCAGCAGTCGCCCGGGACAGGGGCAAGAGACCCAGTACTTC	CASSRPGQGQETQYF
NA	NA	TRBJ2-7	TRBV4-3	TGCGCCAGCAGCCAGGCCCGGCAAAGCGGCGGGCGATCCTACGAGCAGTACTTC	CASSQARQSGGRSYEQYF
NA	NA	TRBJ2-7	TRBV14	TGTGCCAGCAGCCAATGGGCGATGAGCGAGCAGTACTTC	CASSQWAMSEQYF
NA	TRBD2	TRBJ2-7	TRBV10-3	TGTGCCATCAGTGAGCTCGCGTCCGGGAGGGCCTACGAGCAGTACTTC	CAISELASGRAYEQYF
NA	NA	TRBJ1-2	TRBV5-6	TGTGCCAGCAGCTTGCTGGGGGGCTACACCTTC	CASSLLGGYTF
NA	TRBD1	TRBJ1-1	TRBV7-2	TGTGCCAGCAGCTTAGTCGGGACAGGCACTGAAGCTTTCTTT	CASSLVGTGTEAFF
NA	TRBD2	TRBJ2-7	TRBV10-3	TGTGCCACCGAAGGGACTAGCGGGACCTACGAGCAGTACTTC	CATEGTSGTYEQYF
once	TRBD2	TRBJ2-7	TRBV7-6	TGTGCCAGCAGCTTAGGGACAAGGGAGGGCGAGCAGTACTTC	CASSLGTREGEQYF
NA	NA	TRBJ2-7	TRBV27	TGTGCCAGCAGTTTATCACTCGGGCAGGCCAACGAGCAGTACTTC	CASSLSLGQANEQYF
NA	NA	TRBJ1-5	TRBV6-5	TGTGCCAGCAGACAGAATTCAAATCAGCCCCAGCATTTT	CASRQNSNQPQHF
NA	TRBD1	TRBJ1-2	TRBV5-4	TGTGCCAGCAGCCGAGACAGGGGACCTGGCTACACCTTC	CASSRDRGPGYTF
NA	NA	TRBJ2-7	TRBV18	TGTGCCAGCTCCCGGGATTTAAGCTCCTACGAGCAGTACTTC	CASSRDLSSYEQYF
NA	TRBD1	TRBJ1-2	TRBV5-5	TGTGCCAGCAGCTTGGGCGGGACAGGGATCAACTATGGCTACACCTTC	CASSLGGTGINYGYTF
once	TRBD1	TRBJ2-7	TRBV7-8	TGTGCCAGCAGCAAACGACGGACAGGGGGTACGGACGAGCAGTACTTC	CASSKRRTGGTDEQYF
NA	NA	TRBJ2-7	TRBV30	TGTGCCTGGAGCGCTACCCGTCCGACACGGACTTACGAGCAGTACTTC	CAWSATRPTRTYEQYF
NA	NA	TRBJ2-5	TRBV6-5	TGTGCCAGCAGTTACTTGGAGACCCAGTACTTC	CASSYLETQYF
NA	TRBD1	TRBJ1-6	TRBV19	TGTGCCAGTAGTTCACGACAGGGGGGTTCACCCCTCCACTTT	CASSSRQGGSPLHF
NA	NA	TRBJ2-5	TRBV5-4	TGTGCCAGCAGCTTGGCCGAACTCCAAGAGACCCAGTACTTC	CASSLAELQETQYF
NA	TRBD1	TRBJ1-2	TRBV6-1	TGTGCCAGCAGTCCGTTCGGACAGGGCCCCTATGGCTACACCTTC	CASSPFGQGPYGYTF
NA	NA	TRBJ1-4	TRBV5-1	TGCGCCAGCAGCGGACCGGGACAAGAAAATGAAAAACTGTTTTTT	CASSGPGQENEKLFF
NA	NA	TRBJ2-1	TRBV21-1	TGTGCCAGCAGCGCCCGGGACAGGTGTCGGGAAGCTCACAATGAGCAGTTCTTC	CASSARDRCREAHNEQFF
NA	NA	TRBJ2-5	TRBV4-3	TGCGCCAGCAGCTTGGACTATTTAGAGACCCAGTACTTC	CASSLDYLETQYF
once	NA	TRBJ1-3	TRBV29-1	TGCAGCGTTGAAGGAGACGGACCTCTAGGAAACACCATATATTTT	CSVEGDGPLGNTIYF
NA	NA	TRBJ1-2	TRBV9	TGTGCCAGCAGCTCTGGAGCCTCCTATGGCTACACCTTC	CASSSGASYGYTF
NA	NA	TRBJ2-1	TRBV2	TGTGCCAGCCGACTAGGGTGGAATGAGCAGTTCTTC	CASRLGWNEQFF
NA	TRBD2	TRBJ2-1	TRBV19	TGTGCCAGTAGGGAAAGCGGGAGGGCCCCCTACAATGAGCAGTTCTTC	CASRESGRAPYNEQFF
NA	NA	TRBJ2-2	TRBV9	TGTGCCAGCAGCGTAGATGGAGGGGCTCCCGGGGAGCTGTTTTTT	CASSVDGGAPGELFF
NA	TRBD1	TRBJ2-1	TRBV27	TGTGCCAGCAGTTCCTCCGGGACAGGGGGGAATGAGCAGTTCTTC	CASSSSGTGGNEQFF
NA	NA	TRBJ1-2	TRBV5-6	TGTGCCAGCAGCTTCATGACCACCCGGGACTATGGCTACACCTTC	CASSFMTTRDYGYTF
NA	TRBD2	TRBJ2-3	TRBV27	TGTGCCAGCAGTCCCTTAGCGGGAGTAGATACGCAGTATTTT	CASSPLAGVDTQYF